This T cell receptor (beta chain) is drawn from a study of T cell responses to AZD1222 COVID-19 vaccine. Profiled with immunoSEQ multiplex PCR; TCRdb holds only in-frame clones, not every one. The sample consists of 140,000 or so clones, 88% of them appearing once. Germline CDR1 is MNHEY and CDR2 is SMNVEV (reference sequence). The junction had 11 bases not matched to a gene; V was cut back by 5 bases and J by 1 base. This CDR3 contains 18 residues. The starting material was peripheral blood, obtained on day 0 of AZD1222 vaccination. The chain has TRBV27 and TRBJ1-5; 10 nucleotides agree with TRBD1. The sequence was obtained from an adult in good health. CDR3 sequence reads: CASSQVASGQGSNQPQHF. Written as DNA, the CDR3 is TGTGCCAGCAGTCAAGTAGCTTCGGGACAGGGGAGCAATCAGCCCCAGCATTTT.